This T cell receptor (beta chain) appears in the sequencing data of a study of blood T cell repertoires in COVID-19. The CDR3 extends over 15 amino acids. CDR1 is LNHDA and CDR2 is SQIVND in the germline V gene (reference sequence). V lost 3 bases and J lost 6, with 17 bases in between. Generated by immunoSEQ multiplex PCR, the TCRdb table keeps only in-frame clones and is missing some. The sample records roughly 40,000 clones, 90% to 95% being singletons. The V gene is TRBV19, the J gene TRBJ1-1; TRBD1 is a possible D gene (6 bases). Sequencing input: peripheral blood. The TCR was taken from a human donor in a cohort sampled during active COVID-19. The CDR3 sequence: CASSMDLRGKAEAFF. The CDR3 DNA sequence: TGTGCCAGTAGTATGGATTTGAGGGGGAAGGCTGAAGCTTTCTTT.